The 20 T cell receptor beta chains below were found in one sample sequenced in a study of shared clonotypes between healthy human individuals. Cells designated naive CD8 were CD45RO-negative and were positively selected for CCR7, with terminally differentiated effector memory CD45RA+ cells excluded. Assay used: immunoSEQ multiplex PCR; TCRdb lists only in-frame clones, some missing. This sample yields roughly 590,000 clones, of which around 95% are seen a single time; 0.095% to 0.12% belongs to the top ten. Material for sequencing was naive CD8+ T cells sorted from blood. The receptors here all came from a woman aged 25 to 39 in good health.

The chain employs TRBV28 and TRBJ1-3; 7 bases match TRBD1. With V trimmed by 8 bases and J by 4 bases, 5 bases remained unmatched. CDR1 and CDR2 (germline): MDHEN, SYDVKM. The length of the CDR3 is 13 residues. The CDR3 sequence: CASGTVLGNTIYF. CDR3 coding DNA: TGTGCCAGCGGGACAGTGTTAGGAAACACCATATATTTT. The full variable domain, with the rest looked up from reference TRBV28 and TRBJ1-3, is DVKVTQSSRYLVKRTGEKVFLECVQDMDHENMFWYRQDPGLGLRLIYFSYDVKMKEKGDIPEGYSVSREKKERFSLILESASTNQTSMYLCASGTVLGNTIYFGEGSWLTVV.

The CDR3 region has the DNA TGTGCCAGCAGTTTTAGCGGGGACTCCTACAATGAGCAGTTCTTC. It specifies CASSFSGDSYNEQFF. This chain joins TRBV28 and TRBJ2-1, with TRBD2 matching over 8 bases. This CDR3 contains 15 residues. J gave up 0 bases and V 3 bases, and 1 base lay outside the gene matches. Germline V CDR1 and CDR2: MDHEN, SYDVKM.

The chain has TRBV19 and TRBJ2-3; 9 bases are a match to TRBD2. The CDR3 length is 15 residues. From germline, CDR1 is LNHDA and CDR2 SQIVND (reference sequence). Trimming took 4 bases from V and 2 from J; bases not matched to a gene: 4. The CDR3 loop is CASSTTSGITDTQYF. The CDR3, as DNA: TGTGCCAGTAGTACGACTAGCGGAATCACAGATACGCAGTATTTT.

This chain links TRBV19 with TRBJ2-7; possible D gene TRBD1, 6 bases. CDR1 is LNHDA, CDR2 SQIVND, per germline (reference sequence). CDR3 length: 13 residues. V was clipped by 6 bases and J by 2 bases, with 11 bases between them. CDR3 loop: CASSGDITYEQYF. Written as DNA, the CDR3 is TGTGCCAGTAGCGGGGACATAACCTACGAGCAGTACTTC.

This clone occurred once. V is TRBV4-1 and J is TRBJ2-5; 7 positions match TRBD1. There are 13 residues in the CDR3. J was trimmed by 5 bases and V by 4 bases; bases with no gene match: 4. CDR1 and CDR2 (germline): MGHRA, YSYEKL. CDR3 protein: CASSLGQLETQYF. In DNA form, the CDR3 reads TGCGCCAGCAGCCTGGGACAGCTCGAGACCCAGTACTTC.

The chain combines TRBV28 with TRBJ1-4; D uncertain. Per the germline V gene, CDR1 is MDHEN and CDR2 is SYDVKM. The CDR3 length is 17 residues. The V and J ends lost 4 bases and 3 bases respectively, with 18 bases between them. In DNA form, the CDR3 reads TGTGCCAGCAGTTGGCCGGGTGGGATCGGTGCTAATGAAAAACTGTTTTTT. It encodes CASSWPGGIGANEKLFF.

The chain employs TRBV10-2 and TRBJ1-4; no definite D call. This CDR3 comprises 14 residues. V was cut by 0 bases and J by 8 bases, with 10 bases left in between. Germline-derived CDR1 and CDR2 are WSHSY and SAAADI. CDR3 protein: CASSESIGLEKLFF. The CDR3 DNA is TGCGCCAGCAGTGAGTCGATAGGGTTGGAAAAACTGTTTTTT.

V is TRBV19 and J is TRBJ2-2; D is tentatively TRBD1 or TRBD2 (5 bases each). The ends were cut back, 1 base at V and 4 bases at J, with 10 bases in the middle. Germline V lookup: CDR1 LNHDA, CDR2 SQIVND (reference sequence). This CDR3 comprises 15 residues. The CDR3 DNA reads TGTGCCAGTAGTATAGCCGGGGCGGGCACCGGGGAGCTGTTTTTT. As protein: CASSIAGAGTGELFF. The whole variable domain, filled in from reference TRBV19 and TRBJ2-2, reads DGGITQSPKYLFRKEGQNVTLSCEQNLNHDAMYWYRQDPGQGLRLIYYSQIVNDFQKGDIAEGYSVSREKKESFPLTVTSAQKNPTAFYLCASSIAGAGTGELFFGEGSRLTVL.

The CDR3 DNA reads as TGTGCCAGCAGCCCAAGGGTCCTGGGAGAAGTAAATGAGCAGTTCTTC. Translation gives CASSPRVLGEVNEQFF. The rearrangement uses TRBV7-9 and TRBJ2-1; weak D call: TRBD2 (5 bases). V shed 5 bases and J shed 7 bases, with 21 bases lying between them. In germline, CDR1 is SEHNR, CDR2 FQNEAQ (reference sequence). The CDR3 is 16 amino acids.

The rearrangement joins TRBV28 to TRBJ1-4, with 12 bases that match TRBD1. CDR1 and CDR2 from the germline V gene are MDHEN and SYDVKM. The trim removed 3 bases at V and 5 bases at J, leaving 10 bases unmatched. The CDR3 extends over 18 amino acids. The CDR3 sequence: CASSFGTGGSIENEKLFF. In nucleotides, the CDR3 is TGTGCCAGCAGTTTTGGGACAGGGGGCTCCATAGAGAATGAAAAACTGTTTTTT. The full variable domain, with the rest looked up from reference TRBV28 and TRBJ1-4, is DVKVTQSSRYLVKRTGEKVFLECVQDMDHENMFWYRQDPGLGLRLIYFSYDVKMKEKGDIPEGYSVSREKKERFSLILESASTNQTSMYLCASSFGTGGSIENEKLFFGSGTQLSVL.

The chain uses TRBV13 and TRBJ2-1; 7 nucleotides line up with TRBD2. J was trimmed by 7 bases and V by 3 bases; bases with no gene match: 6. Germline V gene lookup returns CDR1 PRHDT and CDR2 FYEKMQ (reference sequence). CDR3 size: 14 residues. CDR3 sequence (DNA): TGTGCCAGCAGCTTTAGCCTAGCGGCGAATGAGCAGTTCTTC. This encodes CASSFSLAANEQFF.

This clone was seen once. The rearrangement uses TRBV19 and TRBJ1-6; D uncertain. CDR3 length: 16 residues. Germline assignment: CDR1 LNHDA and CDR2 SQIVND (reference sequence). The germline V and J ends were trimmed by 4 bases and 0 bases, with 10 bases remaining between them. The CDR3 DNA is TGTGCCAGTAGTAACCCACGGAGCTCCTATAATTCACCCCTCCACTTT. Translating it yields CASSNPRSSYNSPLHF.

The rearrangement links TRBV19 to TRBJ2-1; D uncertain. Trimming cost V 3 bases and J 9 bases, with 12 bases left between them. The CDR3 runs 13 residues. In germline, CDR1 is LNHDA, CDR2 SQIVND (reference sequence). The CDR3 here is CASSIMSGGEQFF. The CDR3 nucleotides are TGTGCCAGTAGTATCATGTCGGGTGGTGAGCAGTTCTTC.

This chain uses TRBV5-4 with TRBJ1-2; no clear D gene. V gave up 0 bases and J gave up 1 base, with 13 bases separating them. The CDR3 length is 16 residues. In germline, CDR1 is SGHNT, CDR2 YYREEE (reference sequence). This chain's CDR3 is CASSLEAAWDNYGYTF. Here the CDR3 DNA reads TGTGCCAGCAGCTTGGAGGCGGCCTGGGATAACTATGGCTACACCTTC.

This clone was recorded only once. The rearrangement joins TRBV4-1 to TRBJ1-2; D is ambiguous. Germline V lookup: CDR1 MGHRA, CDR2 YSYEKL. V lost 1 base and J lost 9, with 12 bases in between. This CDR3 comprises 13 residues. The CDR3 here is CASSQADRNRYTF. DNA of the CDR3: TGCGCCAGCAGCCAAGCCGACCGTAATCGCTACACCTTC.

The chain couples TRBV29-1 to TRBJ2-7; the match to TRBD1 covers 8 bases. The CDR3 runs 12 residues. The J segment lost 5 bases and the V segment lost 5 bases, leaving 5 bases of the junction unmatched. Germline loops: CDR1 SQVTM, CDR2 ANQGSEA. CDR3 nucleotides: TGCAGCGTTAGGACAGGGTGGAACGAGCAGTACTTC. Translated: CSVRTGWNEQYF.

As regards this clone: Other DNA sequences from this sample encode an identical CDR3 as well. V is TRBV29-1 and J is TRBJ2-2; D gene ambiguous. This CDR3 is 13 amino acids long. CDR1 SQVTM and CDR2 ANQGSEA come from the germline V gene. V lost 4 bases to trimming and J lost 0 bases, with 6 bases between them. The CDR3 sequence is CSVGGTNTGELFF. CDR3 in DNA: TGCAGCGTTGGAGGAACGAACACCGGGGAGCTGTTTTTT.

J is TRBJ2-1 and V is TRBV5-6; the match to TRBD2 covers 7 bases. The CDR3 runs to 16 residues. J was trimmed by 5 bases and V by 4 bases; bases with no gene match: 12. Germline loops: CDR1 SGHDT, CDR2 YYEEEE. The CDR3 DNA follows: TGTGCCAGCAGCGGGTCCTTGTCTGCGGGAGACAATGAGCAGTTCTTC. It encodes CASSGSLSAGDNEQFF.

This chain connects TRBV28 to TRBJ2-4; a possible D gene is TRBD2 (6 bases). Germline loops: CDR1 MDHEN, CDR2 SYDVKM. V shed 3 bases and J shed 2 bases, with 8 bases lying between them. The CDR3 is 14 residues long. CDR3 protein: CASSLGGSKNIQYF. The CDR3 DNA follows: TGTGCCAGCAGTTTGGGGGGTTCCAAAAACATTCAGTACTTC.

The rearrangement uses TRBV27 and TRBJ2-7, with D perhaps TRBD1 or TRBD2 (5 bases each). V was shortened by 6 bases and J by 2 bases, with 14 bases between the two germline ends. Germline-derived CDR1 and CDR2 are MNHEY and SMNVEV (reference sequence). CDR3 length: 14 amino acids. CDR3 sequence (DNA): TGTGCCAGCAGGGCCGGGACCCTTACCTACGAGCAGTACTTC. It encodes CASRAGTLTYEQYF.